The next 6 T cell receptor beta chains were all read from a single sample in a study of cytomegalovirus exposure and HLA in healthy donors. Sequenced by immunoSEQ multiplex PCR; TCRdb stores in-frame clones only, minus some. Of some 84,000 clones listed, just over 90% are singletons. The sequencing sample was made of PBMCs. All receptors come from a man aged 25-45 years in good health and CMV-seronegative.

The chain joins TRBV6-1 to TRBJ1-5; a weak D match, TRBD1 (6 bases). The length of the CDR3 is 14 residues. Germline CDR1 MNHNS, CDR2 SASEGT. Trimming removed 9 bases at V and 6 bases at J, with 18 bases between. Written as DNA, the CDR3 is TGTGCCAGGGGGACACCCGAGAGGGCTCAGCCCCAGCATTTT. It specifies CARGTPERAQPQHF.

V and J are TRBV7-8 and TRBJ1-2; D perhaps matches TRBD1 (6 bases). The CDR3 contains 13 residues. Trimming left V 5 bases short and J 2 bases short, with 9 bases between. Germline V gene sequence: CDR1 SGHVS, CDR2 FQNEAQ. The CDR3: CASSGDTNYGYTF. In DNA, the CDR3 is TGTGCCAGCAGCGGGGACACCAACTATGGCTACACCTTC.

The CDR3 loop is CASSLTRESSGELFF. The CDR3, as DNA: TGTGCCAGCAGCTTAACGCGGGAGTCCAGCGGGGAGCTGTTTTTT. V and J are TRBV7-3 and TRBJ2-2, with 7 bases that match TRBD2. The CDR3 is 15 residues long. V lost 0 bases to trimming and J lost 7 bases; unmatched junction nucleotides: 5. CDR1 SGHTA and CDR2 FQGTGA come from the germline V gene. Filled out from reference TRBV7-3 and TRBJ2-2, the complete variable domain reads GAGVSQTPSNKVTEKGKYVELRCDPISGHTALYWYRQSLGQGPEFLIYFQGTGAADDSGLPNDRFFAVRPEGSVSTLKIQRTERGDSAVYLCASSLTRESSGELFFGEGSRLTVL.

The genes are TRBV30 and TRBJ2-7; D remains unclear. The germline gives CDR1 GTSNPN, CDR2 SVGIG (reference sequence). The CDR3 runs to 13 residues. Trimming took 0 bases from V and 2 from J, leaving 8 bases between them. The CDR3 region has the DNA TGTGCCTGGAGTGTTTATACTCCCTACGAGCAGTACTTC. Protein sequence: CAWSVYTPYEQYF.

The chain carries TRBV9 and TRBJ2-7; the D gene is possibly TRBD2 (7 bases). V was shortened by 3 bases and J by 3 bases, with 16 bases between the two germline ends. There are 15 residues in the CDR3. Germline CDR1 reads SGDLS; CDR2 reads YYNGEE. The CDR3 bases are TGTGCCAGCAGCGGGGGGCTAGCGGATTACTACGAGCAGTACTTC. As protein: CASSGGLADYYEQYF.

This clone was recorded only once. The chain recombines TRBV6-1 with TRBJ1-2; D ambiguous. CDR3 size: 12 residues. Between the trimmed V and J ends, which lost 11 bases and 4 bases, there was a span of 14 bases. CDR1 MNHNS and CDR2 SASEGT come from the germline V gene. CDR3 region: CAGTKGSYGYTF. CDR3 nucleotide sequence: TGTGCCGGCACAAAAGGGAGCTATGGCTACACCTTC.